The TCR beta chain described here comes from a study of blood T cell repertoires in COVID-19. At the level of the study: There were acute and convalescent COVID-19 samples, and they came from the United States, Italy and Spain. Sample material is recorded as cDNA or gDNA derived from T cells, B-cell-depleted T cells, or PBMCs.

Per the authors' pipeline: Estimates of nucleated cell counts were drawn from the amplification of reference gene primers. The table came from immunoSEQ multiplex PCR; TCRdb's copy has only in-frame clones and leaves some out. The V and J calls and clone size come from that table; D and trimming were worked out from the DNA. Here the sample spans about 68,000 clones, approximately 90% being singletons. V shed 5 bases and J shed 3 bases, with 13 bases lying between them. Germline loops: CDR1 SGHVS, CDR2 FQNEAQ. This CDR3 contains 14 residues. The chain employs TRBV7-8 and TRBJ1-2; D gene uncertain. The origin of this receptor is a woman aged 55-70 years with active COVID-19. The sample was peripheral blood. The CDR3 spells CASSLQVTYYGYTF. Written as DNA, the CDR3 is TGTGCCAGCAGCCTCCAGGTCACTTACTATGGCTACACCTTC. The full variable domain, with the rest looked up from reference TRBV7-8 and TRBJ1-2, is GAGVSQSPRYKVAKRGQDVALRCDPISGHVSLFWYQQALGQGPEFLTYFQNEAQLDKSGLPSDRFFAERPEGSVSTLKIQRTQQEDSAVYLCASSLQVTYYGYTFGSGTRLTVV.